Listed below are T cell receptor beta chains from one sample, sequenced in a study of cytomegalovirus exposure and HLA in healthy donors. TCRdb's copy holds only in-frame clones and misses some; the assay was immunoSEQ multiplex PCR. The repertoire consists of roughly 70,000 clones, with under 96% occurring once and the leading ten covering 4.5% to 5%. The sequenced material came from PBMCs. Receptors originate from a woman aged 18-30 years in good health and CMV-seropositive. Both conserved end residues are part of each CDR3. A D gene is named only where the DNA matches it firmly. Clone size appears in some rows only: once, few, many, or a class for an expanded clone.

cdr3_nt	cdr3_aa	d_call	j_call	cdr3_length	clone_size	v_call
TGTGCCAGCAGTTCAGGGTACCAAGAGACCCAGTACTTC	CASSSGYQETQYF	.	TRBJ2-5	13	.	TRBV28
TGTGCCAGCAGCTTGGCCGCTAGCGGGAGAGATGAGCAGTACTTC	CASSLAASGRDEQYF	TRBD2	TRBJ2-7	15	.	TRBV5-4
TGTGCCTGGCGTCGGACAGGGGACTACGAGCAGTACTTC	CAWRRTGDYEQYF	TRBD1	TRBJ2-7	13	.	TRBV30
TGTGCCAGCAGTTTACGGACAGGTCCCGACTATGGCTACACCTTC	CASSLRTGPDYGYTF	TRBD1	TRBJ1-2	15	.	TRBV27
TGTGCTAGTGGTTCTGACTTCAGGGAAAACAATGAGCAGTTCTTC	CASGSDFRENNEQFF	.	TRBJ2-1	15	.	TRBV12-5
TGTGCCAGCCGTAGGGCCGGGACAGTGAACACTGAAGCTTTCTTT	CASRRAGTVNTEAFF	TRBD1	TRBJ1-1	15	.	TRBV28
TGTGCCAGCAGACAGGGGACTGAGCAATACGAGCAGTACTTC	CASRQGTEQYEQYF	.	TRBJ2-7	14	.	TRBV6-5
TGTGCCAGTAGTATCAGGGGAGTTTACAATGAGCAGTTCTTC	CASSIRGVYNEQFF	.	TRBJ2-1	14	.	TRBV19
TGTGCCAGCAGTCCCACAAGCGAGCAGTACTTC	CASSPTSEQYF	.	TRBJ2-7	11	once	TRBV28
TGTGCCAGCAGCTTACAGGGGAGCTATGGCTACACCTTC	CASSLQGSYGYTF	.	TRBJ1-2	13	.	TRBV7-9
TGTGCCACCAGCAGAGATTTACTAGCGGGATTTGAGGGCAATGAGCAGTTCTTC	CATSRDLLAGFEGNEQFF	TRBD2	TRBJ2-1	18	.	TRBV15
TGTGCCAGCAGTAAAACCATCGACGGGAGCTCTGGAAACACCATATATTTT	CASSKTIDGSSGNTIYF	.	TRBJ1-3	17	.	TRBV28
TGTGCCAGCAGCCAAGATTTGCAGGGGGCTGGTCAGCCCCAGCATTTT	CASSQDLQGAGQPQHF	TRBD1	TRBJ1-5	16	once	TRBV4-2
TGTGCCACCAGACCGCATTTTAAGACAGATACGATAATTGCCTACGAGCAGTACTTC	CATRPHFKTDTIIAYEQYF	.	TRBJ2-7	19	.	TRBV15
TGTGCCTGGATCACCGGGACTAGCGCTTACAATGAGCAGTTCTTC	CAWITGTSAYNEQFF	TRBD2	TRBJ2-1	15	.	TRBV30
TGTGCCAGCAGCTTAGGAAGAACTCTCACTGAAGCTTTCTTT	CASSLGRTLTEAFF	.	TRBJ1-1	14	.	TRBV7-9